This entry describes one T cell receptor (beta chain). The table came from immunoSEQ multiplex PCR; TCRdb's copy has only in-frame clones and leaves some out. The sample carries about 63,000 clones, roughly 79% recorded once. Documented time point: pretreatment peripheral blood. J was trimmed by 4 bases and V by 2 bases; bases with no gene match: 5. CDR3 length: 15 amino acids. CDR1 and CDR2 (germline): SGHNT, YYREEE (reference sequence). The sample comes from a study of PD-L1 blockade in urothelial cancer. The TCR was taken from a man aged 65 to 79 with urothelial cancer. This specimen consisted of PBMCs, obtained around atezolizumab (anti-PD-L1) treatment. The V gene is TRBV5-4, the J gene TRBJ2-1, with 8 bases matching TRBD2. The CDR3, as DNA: TGTGCCAGCAGCTTTGAGACTAGCGTATACAATGAGCAGTTCTTC. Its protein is CASSFETSVYNEQFF.